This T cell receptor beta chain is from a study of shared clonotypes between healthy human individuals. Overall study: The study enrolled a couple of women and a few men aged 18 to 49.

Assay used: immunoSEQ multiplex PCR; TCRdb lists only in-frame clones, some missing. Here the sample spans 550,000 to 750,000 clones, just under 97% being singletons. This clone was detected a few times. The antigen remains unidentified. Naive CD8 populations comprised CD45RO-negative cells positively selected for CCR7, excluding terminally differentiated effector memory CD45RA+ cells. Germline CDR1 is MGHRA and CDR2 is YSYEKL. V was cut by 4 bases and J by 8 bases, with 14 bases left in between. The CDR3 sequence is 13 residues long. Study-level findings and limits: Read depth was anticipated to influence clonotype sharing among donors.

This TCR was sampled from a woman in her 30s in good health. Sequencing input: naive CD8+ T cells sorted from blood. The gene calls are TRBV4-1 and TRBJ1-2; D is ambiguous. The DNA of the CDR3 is TGCGCCAGCAGCCTCGGGTTAACGGAGGGCTACACCTTC. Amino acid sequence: CASSLGLTEGYTF.